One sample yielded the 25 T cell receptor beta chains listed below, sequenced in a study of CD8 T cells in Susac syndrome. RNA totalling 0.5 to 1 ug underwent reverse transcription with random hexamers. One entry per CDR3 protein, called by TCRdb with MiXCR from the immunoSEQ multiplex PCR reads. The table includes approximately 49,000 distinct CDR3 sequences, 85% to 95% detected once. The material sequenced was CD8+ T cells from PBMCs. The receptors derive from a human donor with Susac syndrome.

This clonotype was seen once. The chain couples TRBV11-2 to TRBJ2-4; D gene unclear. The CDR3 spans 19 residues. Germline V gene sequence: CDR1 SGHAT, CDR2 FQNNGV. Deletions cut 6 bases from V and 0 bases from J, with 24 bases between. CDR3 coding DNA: TGTGCCAGCAGATACTCGACGGCTCCCCTTTTTTTAGCCAAAAACATTCAGTACTTC. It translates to CASRYSTAPLFLAKNIQYF.

The CDR3 reads CASSQSTLRPVALFF. Here the CDR3 DNA reads TGCGCCAGCAGTCAATCGACACTGAGACCGGTGGCGCTGTTTTTT. V usage is TRBV23-1 and J usage is TRBJ2-2; no clear D. TRBV23-1 is an ORF, and what it does is uncertain. The CDR3 runs 15 residues. The V gene lost 0 bases and the J gene lost 13 bases, with 18 bases spanning the gap.

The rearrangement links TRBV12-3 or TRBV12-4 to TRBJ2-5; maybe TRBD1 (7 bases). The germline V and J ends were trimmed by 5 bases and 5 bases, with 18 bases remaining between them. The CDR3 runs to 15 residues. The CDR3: CASSPRQGGRETQYF. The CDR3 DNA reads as TGTGCCAGCAGTCCCCGACAGGGAGGTCGGGAGACCCAGTACTTC.

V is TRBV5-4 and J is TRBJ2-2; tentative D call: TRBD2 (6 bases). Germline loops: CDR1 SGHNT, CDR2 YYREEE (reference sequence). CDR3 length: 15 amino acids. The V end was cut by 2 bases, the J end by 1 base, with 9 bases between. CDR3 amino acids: CASSFYGGNTGELFF. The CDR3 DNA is TGTGCCAGCAGCTTCTACGGGGGGAACACCGGGGAGCTGTTTTTT. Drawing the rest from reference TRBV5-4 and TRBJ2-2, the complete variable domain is ETGVTQSPTHLIKTRGQQVTLRCSSQSGHNTVSWYQQALGQGPQFIFQYYREEENGRGNFPPRFSGLQFPNYSSELNVNALELDDSALYLCASSFYGGNTGELFFGEGSRLTVL.

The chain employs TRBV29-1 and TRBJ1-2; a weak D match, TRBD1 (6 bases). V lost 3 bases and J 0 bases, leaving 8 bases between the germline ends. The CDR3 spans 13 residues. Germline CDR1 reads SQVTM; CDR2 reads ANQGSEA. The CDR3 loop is CSVEDRSNYGYTF. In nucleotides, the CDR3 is TGCAGCGTTGAGGACAGATCTAACTATGGCTACACCTTC.

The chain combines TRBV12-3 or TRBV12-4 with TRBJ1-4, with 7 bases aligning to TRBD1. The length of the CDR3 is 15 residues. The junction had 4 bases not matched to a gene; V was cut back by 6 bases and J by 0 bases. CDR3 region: CASSPTGSTNEKLFF. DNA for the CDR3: TGTGCCAGCAGCCCGACAGGGTCAACTAATGAAAAACTGTTTTTT.

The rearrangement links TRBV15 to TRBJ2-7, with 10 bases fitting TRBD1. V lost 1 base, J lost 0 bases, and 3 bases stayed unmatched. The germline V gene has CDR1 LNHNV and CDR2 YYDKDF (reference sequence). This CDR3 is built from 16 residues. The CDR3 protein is CATSRVRTGGSYEQYF. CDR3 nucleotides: TGTGCCACCAGCAGAGTCCGGACAGGGGGCTCCTACGAGCAGTACTTC.

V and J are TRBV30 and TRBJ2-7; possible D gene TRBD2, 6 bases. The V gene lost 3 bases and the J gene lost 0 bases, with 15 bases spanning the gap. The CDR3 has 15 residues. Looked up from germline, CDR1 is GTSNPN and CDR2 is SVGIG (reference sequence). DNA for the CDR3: TGTGCCTGGAGCCGGGGGTCAGGGAGCTCCTACGAGCAGTACTTC. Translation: CAWSRGSGSSYEQYF.

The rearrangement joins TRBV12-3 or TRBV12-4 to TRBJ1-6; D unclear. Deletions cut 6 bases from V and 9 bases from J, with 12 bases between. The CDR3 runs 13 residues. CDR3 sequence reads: CASRGSWGSPLHF. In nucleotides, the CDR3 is TGTGCCAGCAGGGGAAGCTGGGGTTCACCCCTCCACTTT.

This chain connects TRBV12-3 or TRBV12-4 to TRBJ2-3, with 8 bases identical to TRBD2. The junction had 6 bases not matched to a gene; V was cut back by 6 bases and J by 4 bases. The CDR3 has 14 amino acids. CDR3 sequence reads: CASSRGGPSDTQYF. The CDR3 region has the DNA TGTGCCAGCAGCCGGGGGGGCCCTTCAGATACGCAGTATTTT.

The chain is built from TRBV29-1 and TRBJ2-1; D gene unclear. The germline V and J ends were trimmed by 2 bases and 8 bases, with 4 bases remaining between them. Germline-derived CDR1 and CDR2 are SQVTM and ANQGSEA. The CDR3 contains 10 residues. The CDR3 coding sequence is TGCAGCGTTGAAACCGATGAGCAGTTCTTC. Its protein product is CSVETDEQFF.

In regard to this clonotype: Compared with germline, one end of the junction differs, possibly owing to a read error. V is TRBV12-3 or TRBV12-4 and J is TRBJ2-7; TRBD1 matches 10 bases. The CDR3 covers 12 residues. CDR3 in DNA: TGTGCCAGCAGTACGACAGGGGGCGCGGGCGACTTC. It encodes CASSTTGGAGDF.

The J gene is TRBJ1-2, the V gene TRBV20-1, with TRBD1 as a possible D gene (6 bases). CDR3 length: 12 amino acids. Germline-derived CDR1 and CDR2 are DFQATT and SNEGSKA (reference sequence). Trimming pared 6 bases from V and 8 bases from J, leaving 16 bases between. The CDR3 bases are TGCAGTGCCCTGGGGGGGGCGCAGGGCTACACCTTC. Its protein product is CSALGGAQGYTF.

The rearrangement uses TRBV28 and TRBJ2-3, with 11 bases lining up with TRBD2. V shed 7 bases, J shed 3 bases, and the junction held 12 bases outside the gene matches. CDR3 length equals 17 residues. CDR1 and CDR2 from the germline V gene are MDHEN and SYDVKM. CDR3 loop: CASTLRLAGRSTDTQYF. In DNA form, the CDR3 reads TGTGCCAGCACCTTGAGACTAGCGGGGAGGTCGACAGATACGCAGTATTTT.

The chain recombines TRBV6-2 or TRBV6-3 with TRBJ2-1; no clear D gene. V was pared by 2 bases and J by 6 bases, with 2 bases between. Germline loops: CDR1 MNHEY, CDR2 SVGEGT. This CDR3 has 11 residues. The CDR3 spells CASSYPNEQFF. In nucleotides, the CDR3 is TGTGCCAGCAGTTACCCCAATGAGCAGTTCTTC.

CDR3 loop: CASSLGNRVPNSPLHF. The CDR3 DNA sequence: TGTGCCAGCAGTTTGGGAAACAGGGTTCCTAATTCACCCCTCCACTTT. The V and J genes are TRBV12-3 or TRBV12-4 and TRBJ1-6, with D possibly TRBD1 on 6 matching bases. V gave up 3 bases and J gave up 6 bases, with 15 bases separating them. CDR3 length: 16 amino acids.

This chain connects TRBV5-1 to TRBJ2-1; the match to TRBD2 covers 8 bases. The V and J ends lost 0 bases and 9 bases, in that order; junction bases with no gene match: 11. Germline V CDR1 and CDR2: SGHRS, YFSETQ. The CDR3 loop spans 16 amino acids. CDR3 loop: CASSLGGTSTRGEQFF. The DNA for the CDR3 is TGCGCCAGCAGCTTGGGGGGGACTAGTACCCGTGGTGAGCAGTTCTTC.

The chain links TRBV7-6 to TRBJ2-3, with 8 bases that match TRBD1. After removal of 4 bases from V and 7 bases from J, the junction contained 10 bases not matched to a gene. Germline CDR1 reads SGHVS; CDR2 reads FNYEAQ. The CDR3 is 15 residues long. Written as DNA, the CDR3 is TGTGCCAGCAGCTCTAACCAGGGGGCCCTCAATACGCAGTATTTT. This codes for CASSSNQGALNTQYF. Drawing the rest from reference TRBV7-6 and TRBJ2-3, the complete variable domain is GAGVSQSPRYKVTKRGQDVALRCDPISGHVSLYWYRQALGQGPEFLTYFNYEAQQDKSGLPNDRFSAERPEGSISTLTIQRTEQRDSAMYRCASSSNQGALNTQYFGPGTRLTVL.

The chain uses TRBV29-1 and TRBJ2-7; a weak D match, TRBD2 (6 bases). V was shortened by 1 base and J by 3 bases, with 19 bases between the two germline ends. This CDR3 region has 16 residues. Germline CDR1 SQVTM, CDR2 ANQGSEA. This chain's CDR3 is CSVEVASGLGSYEQYF. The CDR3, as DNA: TGCAGCGTTGAAGTCGCAAGCGGGCTTGGGAGCTACGAGCAGTACTTC.

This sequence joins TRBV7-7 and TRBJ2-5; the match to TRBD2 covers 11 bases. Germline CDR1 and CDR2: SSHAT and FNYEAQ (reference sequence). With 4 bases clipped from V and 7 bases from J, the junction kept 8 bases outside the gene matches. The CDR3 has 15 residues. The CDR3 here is CASSSLAGGQGTQYF. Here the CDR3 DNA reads TGTGCCAGCAGCTCGCTAGCGGGGGGCCAGGGGACCCAGTACTTC.

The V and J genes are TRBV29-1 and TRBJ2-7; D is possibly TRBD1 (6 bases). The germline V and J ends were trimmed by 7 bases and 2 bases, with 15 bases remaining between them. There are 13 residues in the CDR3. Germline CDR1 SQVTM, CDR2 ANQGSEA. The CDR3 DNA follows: TGCAGCGCTAGGACAGCACTAACCTACGAGCAGTACTTC. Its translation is CSARTALTYEQYF.

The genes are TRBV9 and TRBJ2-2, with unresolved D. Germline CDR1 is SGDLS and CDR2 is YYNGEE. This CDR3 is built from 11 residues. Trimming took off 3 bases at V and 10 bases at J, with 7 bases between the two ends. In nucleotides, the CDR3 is TGTGCCAGCAGCGACGGCGCGGAGCTGTTTTTT. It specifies CASSDGAELFF.

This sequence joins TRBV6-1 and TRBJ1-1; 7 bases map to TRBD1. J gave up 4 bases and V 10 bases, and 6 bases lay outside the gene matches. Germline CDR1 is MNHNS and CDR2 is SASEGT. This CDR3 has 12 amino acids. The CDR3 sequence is CAIQTGFTEAFF. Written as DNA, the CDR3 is TGTGCCATTCAGACAGGGTTCACTGAAGCTTTCTTT.

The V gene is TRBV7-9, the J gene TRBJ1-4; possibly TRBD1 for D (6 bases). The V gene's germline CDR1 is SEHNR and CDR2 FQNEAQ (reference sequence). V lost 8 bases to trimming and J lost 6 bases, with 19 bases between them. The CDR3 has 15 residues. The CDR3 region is CASHEGGGKDEKLFF. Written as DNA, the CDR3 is TGTGCCAGCCACGAGGGAGGGGGGAAGGATGAAAAACTGTTTTTT.

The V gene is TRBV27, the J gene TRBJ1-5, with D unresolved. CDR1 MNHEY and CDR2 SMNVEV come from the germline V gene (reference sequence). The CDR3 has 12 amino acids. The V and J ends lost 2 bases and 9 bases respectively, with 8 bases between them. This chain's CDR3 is CASSLPGRPQHF. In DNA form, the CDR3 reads TGTGCCAGCAGTTTACCAGGAAGGCCCCAGCATTTT.